The entry that follows covers one T cell receptor beta chain sequence. The participants were between about 18 and 90 years old and came from fewer than 25 US areas. The entry originates in a study of blood T cell repertoires in COVID-19. Per the study methods: Scientists estimated how many nucleated cells there were by amplifying reference gene primers. Assay: immunoSEQ multiplex PCR; the TCRdb copy retains only in-frame clones and omits some. V and J calls and clone size are copied from that table; D and trimming were computed from the DNA. This sample has hundreds of thousands of clones; more than 80% occur once, and the top ten carry around 0.87%. This TCR was sampled from a man between 45 and 60 years old who had been exposed to COVID-19. Sequencing was performed on PBMCs or T cells enriched from blood (not recorded which).

In DNA form, the CDR3 reads TGTGCCAGCAGCTCACCCGGACAGTGGCCCAACTACGAGCAGTACTTC. Translated: CASSSPGQWPNYEQYF. The rearrangement joins TRBV27 to TRBJ2-7, with D possibly being TRBD1 (6 bases). This CDR3 is 16 amino acids long. V lost 6 bases to trimming and J lost 3 bases, with 21 bases between them. CDR1 and CDR2 (germline): MNHEY, SMNVEV (reference sequence).